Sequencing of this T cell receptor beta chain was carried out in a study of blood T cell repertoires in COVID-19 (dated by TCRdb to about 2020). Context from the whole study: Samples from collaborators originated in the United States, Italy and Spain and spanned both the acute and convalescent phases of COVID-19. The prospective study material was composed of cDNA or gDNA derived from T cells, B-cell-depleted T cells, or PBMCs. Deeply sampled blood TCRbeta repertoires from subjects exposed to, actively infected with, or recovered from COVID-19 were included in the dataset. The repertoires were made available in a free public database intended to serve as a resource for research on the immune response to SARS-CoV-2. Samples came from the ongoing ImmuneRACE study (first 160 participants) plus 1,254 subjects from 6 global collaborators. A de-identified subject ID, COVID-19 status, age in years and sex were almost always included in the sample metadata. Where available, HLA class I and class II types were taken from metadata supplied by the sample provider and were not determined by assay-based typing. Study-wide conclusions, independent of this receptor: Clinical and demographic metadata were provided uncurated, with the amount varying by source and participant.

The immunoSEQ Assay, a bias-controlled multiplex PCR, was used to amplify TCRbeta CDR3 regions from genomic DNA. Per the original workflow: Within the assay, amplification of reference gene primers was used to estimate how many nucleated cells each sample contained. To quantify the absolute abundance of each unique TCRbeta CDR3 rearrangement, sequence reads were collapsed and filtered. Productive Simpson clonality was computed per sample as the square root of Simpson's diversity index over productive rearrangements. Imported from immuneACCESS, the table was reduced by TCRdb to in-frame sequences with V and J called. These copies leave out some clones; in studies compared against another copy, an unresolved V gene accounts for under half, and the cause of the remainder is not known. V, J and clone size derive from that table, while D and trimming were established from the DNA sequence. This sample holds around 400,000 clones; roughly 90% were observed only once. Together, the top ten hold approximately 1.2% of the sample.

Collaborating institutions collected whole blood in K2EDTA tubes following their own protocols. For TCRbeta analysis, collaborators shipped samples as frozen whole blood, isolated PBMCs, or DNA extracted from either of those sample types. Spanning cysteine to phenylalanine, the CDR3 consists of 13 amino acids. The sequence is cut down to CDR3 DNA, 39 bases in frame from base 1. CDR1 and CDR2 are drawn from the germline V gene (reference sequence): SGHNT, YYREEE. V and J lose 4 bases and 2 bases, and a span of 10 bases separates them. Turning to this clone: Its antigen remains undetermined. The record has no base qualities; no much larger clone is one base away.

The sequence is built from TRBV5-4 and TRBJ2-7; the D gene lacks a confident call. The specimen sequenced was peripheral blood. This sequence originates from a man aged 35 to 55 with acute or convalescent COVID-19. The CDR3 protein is CASSPVGPYEQYF. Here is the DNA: TGTGCCAGCAGCCCGGTGGGCCCCTACGAGCAGTACTTC.